This TCR beta chain was identified during a study of cytomegalovirus exposure and HLA in healthy donors. Trimming shortened V by 6 bases and J by 4 bases, and 12 bases separated the two germline ends. Germline V lookup: CDR1 SNHLY, CDR2 FYNNEI. CDR3 length equals 13 residues. Study conclusions and caveats: Being productive about 90% or about 30% of the time was typical of most TCR beta V segments in an earlier analysis. CMV serostatus alone was available as immune exposure information.

60 Vbeta and 13 Jbeta primers were used in PCR. The assay was immunoSEQ multiplex PCR, and TCRdb's table has in-frame clones only and misses some. Among about 120,000 clones listed, around three fifths were seen once. Notes on this clone: Its antigen remains unidentified.

The TCR sequence derives from a woman between 40 and 55 years old in good health and CMV-seropositive. The V and J genes are TRBV2 and TRBJ2-5; tentative D call: TRBD1 (6 bases). Sequencing was carried out using PBMCs. As DNA, the CDR3 is TGTGCCAGCAGGCAGGGGAGCAGAGAGACCCAGTACTTC. As protein: CASRQGSRETQYF.